This T cell receptor beta chain was captured in a study of cytomegalovirus exposure and HLA in healthy donors. Primers: 60 Vbeta forward and 13 Jbeta reverse. Some clones are missing from TCRdb's copy, which holds only in-frame ones; the method was immunoSEQ multiplex PCR. The sample consists of fewer than 150,000 clones, roughly three quarters of them appearing once. The sequenced sample was PBMCs. The clonotype comes from a man aged 18 to 29 in good health and CMV-seronegative.

CDR3 residues: CASSSTRGSEGETQYF. CDR3 in DNA: TGTGCCAGCAGCTCGACCCGTGGTAGCGAGGGCGAGACCCAGTACTTC. This chain uses TRBV9 with TRBJ2-5, with TRBD2 as a possible D gene (5 bases). CDR1 is SGDLS and CDR2 is YYNGEE in the germline V gene. The CDR3 is 16 amino acids. Trimming removed 4 bases at V and 5 bases at J, with 21 bases between.